This T cell receptor (beta chain) was sequenced for a study of CD8 T cells in ankylosing spondylitis. This clonotype was detected many times. The antigen is unknown. Trimming cost V 3 bases and J 5 bases, with 12 bases left between them. The CDR3 is 14 amino acids. In making TCR beta libraries, quantitative 5'-RACE with molecular barcodes was used. TCRdb passed the 5' RACE reads through MiXCR, listing each CDR3 protein once. The repertoire consists of a few hundred thousand distinct CDR3 sequences, with 18% occurring once and the leading ten covering 40% to 50%. General study findings and limits: Clones linked to disease were reported to show significant enrichment in matched ankylosing spondylitis synovial fluid. A TCR beta motif of eight or nine highly homologous variants seemed to mark ankylosing spondylitis blood. Past research had described some motif variants in reactive arthritis synovial fluid and blood.

This rearrangement joins TRBV12-3 or TRBV12-4 to TRBJ2-3, with TRBD2 as a possible D gene (7 bases). Sequencing was done on a sample of blood, either unsorted or a sorted T cell fraction (not recorded which). This clonotype was obtained from a male donor with ankylosing spondylitis. This chain's CDR3 is CASSLLGGRDTQYF. The CDR3 coding sequence is TGTGCCAGCAGTTTGTTGGGGGGGCGAGATACGCAGTATTTT.